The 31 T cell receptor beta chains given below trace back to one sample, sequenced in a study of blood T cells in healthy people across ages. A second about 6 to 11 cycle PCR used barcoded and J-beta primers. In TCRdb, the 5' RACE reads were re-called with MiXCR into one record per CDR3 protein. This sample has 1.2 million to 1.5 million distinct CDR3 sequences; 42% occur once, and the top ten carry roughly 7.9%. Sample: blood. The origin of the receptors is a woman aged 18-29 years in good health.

In DNA, the CDR3 is TGTGCCACCAGTGATCCCGGGACAGGGGGCCACGAGCAGTACTTC. Amino acids: CATSDPGTGGHEQYF. This sequence joins TRBV24-1 and TRBJ2-7, with 12 bases aligning to TRBD1. With 3 bases clipped from V and 5 bases from J, the junction kept 4 bases outside the gene matches. The CDR3 has 15 residues. CDR1 and CDR2 from the germline V gene are KGHDR and SFDVKD.

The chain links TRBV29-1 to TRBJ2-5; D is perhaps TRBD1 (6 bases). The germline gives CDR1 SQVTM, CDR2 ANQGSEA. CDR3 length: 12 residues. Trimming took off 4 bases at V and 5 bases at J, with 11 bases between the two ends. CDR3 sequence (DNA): TGCAGCGTTGTGATGGGGGCGGAGACCCAGTACTTC. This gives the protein CSVVMGAETQYF. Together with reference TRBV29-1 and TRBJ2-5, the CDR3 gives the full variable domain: SAVISQKPSRDICQRGTSLTIQCQVDSQVTMMFWYRQQPGQSLTLIATANQGSEATYESGFVIDKFPISRPNLTFSTLTVSNMSPEDSSIYLCSVVMGAETQYFGPGTRLLVL.

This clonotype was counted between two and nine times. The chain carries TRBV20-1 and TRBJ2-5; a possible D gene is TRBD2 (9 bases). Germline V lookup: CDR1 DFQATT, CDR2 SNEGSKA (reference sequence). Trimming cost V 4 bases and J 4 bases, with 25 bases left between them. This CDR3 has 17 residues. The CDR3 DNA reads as TGCAGTGCTAAACAGACAGGGGTAGCGGGAGTGGTAGAGACCCAGTACTTC. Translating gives CSAKQTGVAGVVETQYF.

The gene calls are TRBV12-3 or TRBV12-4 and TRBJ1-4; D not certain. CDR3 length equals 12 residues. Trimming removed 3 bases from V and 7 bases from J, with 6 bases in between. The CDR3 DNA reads TGTGCCAGCAGTTTGGTGGTTGAAAAACTGTTTTTT. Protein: CASSLVVEKLFF.

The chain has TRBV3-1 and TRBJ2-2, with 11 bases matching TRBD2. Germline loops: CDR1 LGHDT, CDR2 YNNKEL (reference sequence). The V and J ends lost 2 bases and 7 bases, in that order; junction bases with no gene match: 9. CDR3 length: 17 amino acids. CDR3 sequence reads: CASSQTSGGTVFGELFF. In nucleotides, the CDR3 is TGTGCCAGCAGCCAAACTAGCGGGGGTACCGTTTTCGGGGAGCTGTTTTTT. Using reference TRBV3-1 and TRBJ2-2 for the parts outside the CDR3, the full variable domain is DTAVSQTPKYLVTQMGNDKSIKCEQNLGHDTMYWYKQDSKKFLKIMFSYNNKELIINETVPNRFSPKSPDKAHLNLHINSLELGDSAVYFCASSQTSGGTVFGELFFGEGSRLTVL.

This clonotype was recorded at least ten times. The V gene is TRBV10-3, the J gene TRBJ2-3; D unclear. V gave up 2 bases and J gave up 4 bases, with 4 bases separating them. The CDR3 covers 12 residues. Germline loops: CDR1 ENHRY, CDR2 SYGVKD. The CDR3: CAISEGADTQYF. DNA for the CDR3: TGTGCCATCAGTGAGGGGGCAGATACGCAGTATTTT.

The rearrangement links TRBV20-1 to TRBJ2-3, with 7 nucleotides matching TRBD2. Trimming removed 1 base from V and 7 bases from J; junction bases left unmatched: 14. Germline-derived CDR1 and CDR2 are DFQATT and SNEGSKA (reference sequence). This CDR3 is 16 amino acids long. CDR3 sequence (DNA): TGCAGTGCTAGAGGGGTGGGACTACCCCGTTTATATACGCAGTATTTT. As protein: CSARGVGLPRLYTQYF.

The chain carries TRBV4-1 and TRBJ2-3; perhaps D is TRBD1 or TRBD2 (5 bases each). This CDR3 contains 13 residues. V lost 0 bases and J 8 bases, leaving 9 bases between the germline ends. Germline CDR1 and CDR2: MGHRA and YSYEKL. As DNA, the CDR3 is TGCGCCAGCAGCCAAGACACTGGGGGTACGCAGTATTTT. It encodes CASSQDTGGTQYF.

The CDR3 DNA sequence: TGTGCCAGCAGCGCGACAGGGCGGGCAAGCTCCTATAATTCACCCCTCCACTTT. Translated: CASSATGRASSYNSPLHF. This rearrangement joins TRBV5-4 to TRBJ1-6; 7 nucleotides align to TRBD1. CDR3 length: 18 amino acids. V gave up 4 bases and J gave up 0 bases; unmatched junction bases: 10. Germline CDR1 reads SGHNT; CDR2 reads YYREEE (reference sequence).

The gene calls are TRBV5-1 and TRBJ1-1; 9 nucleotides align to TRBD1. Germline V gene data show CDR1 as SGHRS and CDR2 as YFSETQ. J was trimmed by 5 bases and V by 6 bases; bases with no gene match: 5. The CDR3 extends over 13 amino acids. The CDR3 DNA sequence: TGCGCCAGCATGGGACAGGGAAGAACTGAAGCTTTCTTT. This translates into CASMGQGRTEAFF.

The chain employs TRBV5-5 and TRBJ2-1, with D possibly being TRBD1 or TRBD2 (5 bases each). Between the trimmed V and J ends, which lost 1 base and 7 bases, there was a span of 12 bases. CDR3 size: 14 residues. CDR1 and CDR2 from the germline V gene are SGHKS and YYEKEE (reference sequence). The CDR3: CASSLYLGRNEQFF. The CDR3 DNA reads TGTGCCAGCAGCTTGTACTTGGGACGGAATGAGCAGTTCTTC.

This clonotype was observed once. This CDR3 is CASSPRWTSGGTSDTQYF. CDR3 in DNA: TGTGCCAGCAGCCCCCGATGGACTAGCGGGGGGACATCAGATACGCAGTATTTT. The chain links TRBV9 to TRBJ2-3, with 14 bases that match TRBD2. Germline values: CDR1 SGDLS, CDR2 YYNGEE. CDR3 length equals 18 residues. V lost 4 bases to trimming and J lost 4 bases; unmatched junction nucleotides: 11. Using reference TRBV9 and TRBJ2-3 for the parts outside the CDR3, the full variable domain is DSGVTQTPKHLITATGQRVTLRCSPRSGDLSVYWYQQSLDQGLQFLIQYYNGEERAKGNILERFSAQQFPDLHSELNLSSLELGDSALYFCASSPRWTSGGTSDTQYFGPGTRLTVL.

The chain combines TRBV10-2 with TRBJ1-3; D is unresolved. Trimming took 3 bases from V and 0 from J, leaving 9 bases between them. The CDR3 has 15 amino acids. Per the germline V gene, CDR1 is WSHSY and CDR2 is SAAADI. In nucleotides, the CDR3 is TGCGCCAGCAGTGACATCCAGACCTCTGGAAACACCATATATTTT. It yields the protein CASSDIQTSGNTIYF.

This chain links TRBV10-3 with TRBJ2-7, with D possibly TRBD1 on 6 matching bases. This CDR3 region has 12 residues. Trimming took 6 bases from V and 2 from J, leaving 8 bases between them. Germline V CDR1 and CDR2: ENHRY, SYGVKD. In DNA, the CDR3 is TGTGCCATCAGGGGACAAACCTACGAGCAGTACTTC. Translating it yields CAIRGQTYEQYF.

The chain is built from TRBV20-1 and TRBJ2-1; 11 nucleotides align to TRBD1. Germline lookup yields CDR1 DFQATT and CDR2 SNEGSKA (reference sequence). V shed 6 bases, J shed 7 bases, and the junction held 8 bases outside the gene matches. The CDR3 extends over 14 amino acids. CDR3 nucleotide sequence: TGCAGTGCAACCGGGACAGGGGGGTTTAATGAGCAGTTCTTC. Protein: CSATGTGGFNEQFF.

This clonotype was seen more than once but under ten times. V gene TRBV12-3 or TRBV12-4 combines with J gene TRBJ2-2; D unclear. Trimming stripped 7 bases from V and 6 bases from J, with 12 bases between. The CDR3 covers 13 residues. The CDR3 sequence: CASTPNGAGELFF. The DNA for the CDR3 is TGTGCCAGCACTCCGAATGGGGCCGGGGAGCTGTTTTTT.

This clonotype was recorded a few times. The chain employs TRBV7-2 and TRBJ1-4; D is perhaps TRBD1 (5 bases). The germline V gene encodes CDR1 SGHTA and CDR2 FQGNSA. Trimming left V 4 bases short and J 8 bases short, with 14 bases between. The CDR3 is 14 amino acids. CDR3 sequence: CASSSTRVGEKLFF. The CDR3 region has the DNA TGTGCCAGCAGCTCCACCAGGGTGGGGGAAAAACTGTTTTTT. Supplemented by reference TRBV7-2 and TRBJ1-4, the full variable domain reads GAGVSQSPSNKVTEKGKDVELRCDPISGHTALYWYRQSLGQGLEFLIYFQGNSAPDKSGLPSDRFSAERTGGSVSTLTIQRTQQEDSAVYLCASSSTRVGEKLFFGSGTQLSVL.

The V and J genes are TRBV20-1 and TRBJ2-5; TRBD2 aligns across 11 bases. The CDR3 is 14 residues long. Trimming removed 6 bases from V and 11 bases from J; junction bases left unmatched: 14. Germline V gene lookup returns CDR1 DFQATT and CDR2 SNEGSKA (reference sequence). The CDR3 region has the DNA TGCAGTGCCCAACTAGCGGGGGCCACCCGGGAGCAGTACTTC. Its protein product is CSAQLAGATREQYF.

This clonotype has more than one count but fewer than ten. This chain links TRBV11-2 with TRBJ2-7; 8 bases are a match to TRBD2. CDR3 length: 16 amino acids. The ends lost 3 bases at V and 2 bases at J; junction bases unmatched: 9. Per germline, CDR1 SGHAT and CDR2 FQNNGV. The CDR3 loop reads CASSFGLPGLAYEQYF. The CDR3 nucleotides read TGTGCCAGCAGCTTCGGACTGCCGGGACTAGCCTACGAGCAGTACTTC.

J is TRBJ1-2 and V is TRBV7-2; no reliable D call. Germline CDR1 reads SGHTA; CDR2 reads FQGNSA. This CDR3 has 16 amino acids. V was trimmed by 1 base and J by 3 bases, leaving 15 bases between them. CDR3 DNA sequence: TGTGCCAGCAGCTTAGGACCAGGAAGCGGGGACTATGGCTACACCTTC. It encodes CASSLGPGSGDYGYTF.

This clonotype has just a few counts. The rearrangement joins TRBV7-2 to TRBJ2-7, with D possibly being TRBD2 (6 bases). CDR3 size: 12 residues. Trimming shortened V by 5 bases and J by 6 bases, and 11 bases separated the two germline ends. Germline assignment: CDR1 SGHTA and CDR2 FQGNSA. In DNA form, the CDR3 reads TGTGCCAGCAGCACGACTAGGAGCGAGCAGTACTTC. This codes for CASSTTRSEQYF.

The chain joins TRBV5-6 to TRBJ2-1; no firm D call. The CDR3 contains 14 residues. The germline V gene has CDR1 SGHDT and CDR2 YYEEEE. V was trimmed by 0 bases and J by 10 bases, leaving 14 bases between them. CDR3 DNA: TGTGCCAGCAGCTTGGGCACCAACGGGTACGAGCAGTTCTTC. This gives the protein CASSLGTNGYEQFF.

CDR3 loop: CATSRPPGLAGVIGGTDTQYF. CDR3 coding DNA: TGTGCCACCAGCCGCCCCCCCGGACTAGCGGGAGTGATTGGGGGCACAGATACGCAGTATTTT. The rearrangement uses TRBV15 and TRBJ2-3, with TRBD2 matching over 13 bases. Per the germline V gene, CDR1 is LNHNV and CDR2 is YYDKDF (reference sequence). The CDR3 is made up of 21 amino acids. Trimming cost V 5 bases and J 1 base; bases outside gene matches: 18.

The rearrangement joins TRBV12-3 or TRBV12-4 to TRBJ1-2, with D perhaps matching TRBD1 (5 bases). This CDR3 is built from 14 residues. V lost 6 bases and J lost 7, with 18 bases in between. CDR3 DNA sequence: TGTGCCAGCAGGGACGGAGGGGCAGGATCTGGCTACACCTTC. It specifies CASRDGGAGSGYTF.

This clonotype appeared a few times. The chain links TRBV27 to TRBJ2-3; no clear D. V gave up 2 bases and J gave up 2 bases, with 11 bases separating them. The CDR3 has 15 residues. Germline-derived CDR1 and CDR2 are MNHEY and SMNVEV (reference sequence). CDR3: CASSLRIPATDTQYF. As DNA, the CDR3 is TGTGCCAGCAGTTTAAGGATCCCAGCCACAGATACGCAGTATTTT.

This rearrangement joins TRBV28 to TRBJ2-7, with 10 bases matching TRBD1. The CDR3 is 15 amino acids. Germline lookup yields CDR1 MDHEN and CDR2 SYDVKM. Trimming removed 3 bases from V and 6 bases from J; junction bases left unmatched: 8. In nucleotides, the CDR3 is TGTGCCAGCAGTTTGCTCCCGGGACAGGGGAGCGAGCAGTACTTC. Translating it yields CASSLLPGQGSEQYF.

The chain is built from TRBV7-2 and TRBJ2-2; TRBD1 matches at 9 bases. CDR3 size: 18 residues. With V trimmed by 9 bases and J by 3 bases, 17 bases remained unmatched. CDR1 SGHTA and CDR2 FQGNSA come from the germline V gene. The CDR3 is CARPRQSGTGKYTGELFF. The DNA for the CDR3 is TGTGCCAGACCACGACAAAGCGGGACAGGGAAATACACCGGGGAGCTGTTTTTT.

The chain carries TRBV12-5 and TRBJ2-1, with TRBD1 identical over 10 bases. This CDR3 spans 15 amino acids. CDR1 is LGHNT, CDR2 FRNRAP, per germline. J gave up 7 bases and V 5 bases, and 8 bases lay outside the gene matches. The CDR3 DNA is TGTGCTAGTGGTCCCGGGACAGGGGTGGGGAATGAGCAGTTCTTC. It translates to CASGPGTGVGNEQFF.

DNA of the CDR3: TGTGCCAGCAGCTTAGGAGGCGGCCCCGAAAAAGAGACCCAGTACTTC. Encoded protein: CASSLGGGPEKETQYF. V and J are TRBV11-2 and TRBJ2-5; no clear D gene. V shed 1 base and J shed 3 bases, with 15 bases lying between them. Germline V gene lookup returns CDR1 SGHAT and CDR2 FQNNGV. This CDR3 has 16 residues.

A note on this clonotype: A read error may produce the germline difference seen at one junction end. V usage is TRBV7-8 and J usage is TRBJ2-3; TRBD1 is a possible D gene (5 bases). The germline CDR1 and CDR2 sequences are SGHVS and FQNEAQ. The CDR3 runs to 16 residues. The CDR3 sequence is CASSLWGGQSTATQYF. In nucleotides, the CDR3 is TGTGCCAGCAGCTTATGGGGCGGACAAAGCACAGCTACGCAGTATTTT.

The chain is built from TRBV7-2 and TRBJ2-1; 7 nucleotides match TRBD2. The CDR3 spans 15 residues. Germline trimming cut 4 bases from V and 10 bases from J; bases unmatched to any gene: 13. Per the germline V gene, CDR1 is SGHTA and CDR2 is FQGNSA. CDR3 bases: TGTGCCAGCAGCTCGAGACTAGCCCTATCCTACGAGCAGTTCTTC. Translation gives CASSSRLALSYEQFF.